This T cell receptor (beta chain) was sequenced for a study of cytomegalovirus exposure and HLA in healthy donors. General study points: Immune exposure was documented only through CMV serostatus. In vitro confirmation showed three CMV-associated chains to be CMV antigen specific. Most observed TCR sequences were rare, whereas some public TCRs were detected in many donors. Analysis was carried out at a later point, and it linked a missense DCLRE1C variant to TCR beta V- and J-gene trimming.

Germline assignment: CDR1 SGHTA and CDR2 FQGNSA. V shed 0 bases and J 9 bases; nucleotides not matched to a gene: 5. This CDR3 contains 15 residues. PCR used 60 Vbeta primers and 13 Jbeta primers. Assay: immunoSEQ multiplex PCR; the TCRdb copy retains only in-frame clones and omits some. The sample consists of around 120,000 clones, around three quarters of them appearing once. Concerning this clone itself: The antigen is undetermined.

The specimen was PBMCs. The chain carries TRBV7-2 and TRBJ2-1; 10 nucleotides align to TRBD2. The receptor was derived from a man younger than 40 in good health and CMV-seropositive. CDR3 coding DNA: TGTGCCAGCAGCTTAGCGCCCCTAGCGGGAGTTGAGCAGTTCTTC. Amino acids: CASSLAPLAGVEQFF.